These 22 T cell receptor beta chains were sequenced from one sample in a study of shared clonotypes between healthy human individuals. Generated by immunoSEQ multiplex PCR, the TCRdb table keeps only in-frame clones and is missing some. This repertoire shows about a million clones, around 77% found once; its top ten account for about 0.94%. Sequencing used memory CD4+ T cells from PBMCs. Documented subset: CD45RA-negative fraction. These receptors all stem from a man aged 18 to 29 in good health. Some clones in this sample may be carry-over from other donors' samples.

The chain joins TRBV6-1 to TRBJ1-2, with 7 bases fitting TRBD1. CDR1 is MNHNS, CDR2 SASEGT, per germline. J was trimmed by 5 bases and V by 4 bases; bases with no gene match: 4. The CDR3 covers 13 residues. CDR3 nucleotides: TGTGCCAGCAGTGCCTCAGGGGGGTATGGCTACACCTTC. Amino acid sequence: CASSASGGYGYTF.

The V and J genes are TRBV5-1 and TRBJ1-1; 8 nucleotides align to TRBD1. The V and J ends lost 0 bases and 3 bases, in that order; junction bases with no gene match: 4. Germline CDR1 reads SGHRS; CDR2 reads YFSETQ. The length of the CDR3 is 15 residues. The CDR3 DNA is TGCGCCAGCAGCTTGGACCCAGGGGGCGACACTGAAGCTTTCTTT. Its translation: CASSLDPGGDTEAFF.

This clone was seen a handful of times. The gene calls are TRBV28 and TRBJ2-7; perhaps TRBD1 as D (6 bases). Trimming removed 3 bases from V and 0 bases from J, with 24 bases in between. Germline V gene data show CDR1 as MDHEN and CDR2 as SYDVKM. The CDR3 has 19 amino acids. CDR3 nucleotide sequence: TGTGCCAGCAGTTTTTTAGTTCCCCACAAACAGGGAAGCTCCTACGAGCAGTACTTC. Translated: CASSFLVPHKQGSSYEQYF. The complete variable domain, with remaining parts taken from reference TRBV28 and TRBJ2-7, reads DVKVTQSSRYLVKRTGEKVFLECVQDMDHENMFWYRQDPGLGLRLIYFSYDVKMKEKGDIPEGYSVSREKKERFSLILESASTNQTSMYLCASSFLVPHKQGSSYEQYFGPGTRLTVT.

J is TRBJ2-5 and V is TRBV15; maybe TRBD2 (6 bases). The CDR3 consists of 13 residues. Germline assignment: CDR1 LNHNV and CDR2 YYDKDF (reference sequence). The V end was cut by 3 bases, the J end by 3 bases, with 8 bases between. CDR3 protein: CATSRLAEETQYF. CDR3 in DNA: TGTGCCACCAGCAGGTTAGCGGAAGAGACCCAGTACTTC.

In its sample, this clone was seen a few times. The chain carries TRBV4-1 and TRBJ1-3; D is ambiguous. The CDR3 contains 16 residues. Trimming took 4 bases from V and 0 from J, leaving 13 bases between them. Looked up from germline, CDR1 is MGHRA and CDR2 is YSYEKL. The CDR3 is CASSPRVVISGNTIYF. In nucleotides, the CDR3 is TGCGCCAGCAGCCCCCGAGTCGTTATCTCTGGAAACACCATATATTTT.

This chain uses TRBV30 with TRBJ1-5; D is unclear. The V gene lost 1 base and the J gene lost 8 bases, with 12 bases spanning the gap. The CDR3 has 13 amino acids. Germline values: CDR1 GTSNPN, CDR2 SVGIG (reference sequence). This chain's CDR3 is CAWSAGSLKPQHF. In DNA, the CDR3 is TGTGCCTGGAGTGCGGGGAGTTTAAAGCCCCAGCATTTT.

The table lists this clone with a few counts. Other DNA sequences of this sample code for an identical CDR3. The chain joins TRBV6-6 to TRBJ1-1; D might be TRBD1 (5 bases). V lost 2 bases to trimming and J lost 2 bases, with 9 bases between them. The germline gives CDR1 MNHNY, CDR2 SVGAGI (reference sequence). CDR3 length equals 14 residues. CDR3 sequence: CASSYGQGNTEAFF. CDR3 DNA sequence: TGTGCCAGCAGTTACGGGCAGGGAAACACTGAAGCTTTCTTT.

CDR3 in amino acids: CASSTGGETQYF. The DNA for the CDR3 is TGTGCCAGTAGTACAGGAGGAGAGACCCAGTACTTC. V gene TRBV19 combines with J gene TRBJ2-5; the D gene is possibly TRBD2 (5 bases). Germline lookup yields CDR1 LNHDA and CDR2 SQIVND (reference sequence). With 4 bases removed from V and 4 bases from J, the gap between germline ends came to 7 bases. CDR3 size: 12 residues.

The chain carries TRBV2 and TRBJ2-1; TRBD2 matches at 7 bases. This CDR3 comprises 13 residues. V shed 6 bases and J 9 bases; nucleotides not matched to a gene: 8. CDR1 and CDR2 (germline): SNHLY, FYNNEI. The CDR3 reads CASRYTSEVEQFF. In DNA form, the CDR3 reads TGTGCCAGCAGGTATACTAGCGAGGTTGAGCAGTTCTTC.

The V call is TRBV15, the J call TRBJ2-1, with TRBD2 identical over 9 bases. The germline gives CDR1 LNHNV, CDR2 YYDKDF (reference sequence). The J segment lost 7 bases and the V segment lost 5 bases, leaving 9 bases of the junction unmatched. CDR3 length: 15 amino acids. The CDR3 here is CATSVLGGRGNEQFF. DNA for the CDR3: TGTGCCACCAGCGTGCTGGGCGGGAGGGGTAATGAGCAGTTCTTC.

The J gene is TRBJ2-4, the V gene TRBV5-1; 8 bases are a match to TRBD1. The ends lost 0 bases at V and 9 bases at J; junction bases unmatched: 8. CDR1 is SGHRS, CDR2 YFSETQ, per germline. The CDR3 spans 15 residues. CDR3 in amino acids: CASSLVGRGPTIQYF. The DNA for the CDR3 is TGCGCCAGCAGCTTGGTAGGCAGGGGGCCTACCATTCAGTACTTC.

The chain links TRBV19 to TRBJ1-2; TRBD1 aligns across 7 bases. The CDR3 totals 16 residues. Trimming cost V 6 bases and J 2 bases; bases outside gene matches: 12. CDR1 LNHDA and CDR2 SQIVND come from the germline V gene (reference sequence). The CDR3 region is CASRTRQGQSNYGYTF. DNA for the CDR3: TGTGCCAGTAGAACTCGACAGGGCCAAAGCAACTATGGCTACACCTTC. Together with reference TRBV19 and TRBJ1-2, the CDR3 gives the full variable domain: DGGITQSPKYLFRKEGQNVTLSCEQNLNHDAMYWYRQDPGQGLRLIYYSQIVNDFQKGDIAEGYSVSREKKESFPLTVTSAQKNPTAFYLCASRTRQGQSNYGYTFGSGTRLTVV.

Only one count was recorded for this clone. The chain is built from TRBV9 and TRBJ2-2; D is unclear. Trimming removed 4 bases from V and 1 base from J, with 14 bases in between. The CDR3 is 16 residues long. Germline CDR1 and CDR2: SGDLS and YYNGEE. CDR3 loop: CASSPNLARNTGELFF. CDR3 sequence (DNA): TGTGCCAGCAGCCCAAACCTCGCGAGGAACACCGGGGAGCTGTTTTTT.

The rearrangement joins TRBV4-1 to TRBJ2-7; unclear D gene. The CDR3 contains 14 residues. Between the trimmed V and J ends, which lost 4 bases and 3 bases, there was a span of 13 bases. CDR1 and CDR2 from the germline V gene are MGHRA and YSYEKL. CDR3 nucleotides: TGCGCCAGCAGCCTGGATGACCGAGACTACGAGCAGTACTTC. It is translated as CASSLDDRDYEQYF.

V gene TRBV6-1 combines with J gene TRBJ2-5; D not certain. This CDR3 has 14 residues. Germline CDR1 MNHNS, CDR2 SASEGT. V was clipped by 5 bases and J by 7 bases, with 17 bases between them. The CDR3 reads CASSSGSAKGTQYF. In nucleotides, the CDR3 is TGTGCCAGCAGTTCTGGGTCCGCGAAAGGGACCCAGTACTTC.

The rearrangement links TRBV4-2 to TRBJ2-3, with 10 nucleotides matching TRBD1. V gave up 4 bases and J gave up 5 bases; unmatched junction bases: 0. CDR3 length: 13 residues. Germline values: CDR1 LGHNA, CDR2 YNFKEQ. CDR3 sequence reads: CASSRDRGDTQYF. CDR3 nucleotides: TGTGCCAGCAGCCGGGACAGGGGAGATACGCAGTATTTT.

The chain is built from TRBV4-3 and TRBJ2-7; no firm D call. This CDR3 comprises 14 residues. Deletions cut 0 bases from V and 0 bases from J, with 6 bases between. CDR1 LGHNA and CDR2 YSLEER come from the germline V gene. This chain's CDR3 is CASSQDRVSYEQYF. CDR3 DNA sequence: TGCGCCAGCAGCCAAGATCGGGTCTCCTACGAGCAGTACTTC.

This chain links TRBV18 with TRBJ2-7, with D perhaps TRBD1 (5 bases). The germline V gene has CDR1 KGHSH and CDR2 LQKENI. This CDR3 has 15 amino acids. V lost 3 bases and J lost 6, with 18 bases in between. DNA of the CDR3: TGTGCCAGCTCACCTCAGGGCCGAATCCCCGTCGAGCAGTACTTC. Translation: CASSPQGRIPVEQYF.

In DNA form, the CDR3 reads TGTGCCAGCACAAGCCGGCCCGGGGCTGCAGATACGCAGTATTTT. Translated, it gives CASTSRPGAADTQYF. J is TRBJ2-3 and V is TRBV4-2; the D gene could be TRBD1 or TRBD2 (5 bases each). Germline assignment: CDR1 LGHNA and CDR2 YNFKEQ. CDR3 length: 15 amino acids. Trimming shortened V by 7 bases and J by 4 bases, and 18 bases separated the two germline ends.

The V gene is TRBV5-5, the J gene TRBJ2-1; 7 bases match TRBD2. The CDR3 consists of 16 residues. Losses at the gene ends were 4 bases for V and 6 bases for J; bases not matched to a gene: 13. CDR1 is SGHKS, CDR2 YYEKEE, per germline (reference sequence). CDR3 protein: CASSPNWGSGRNEQFF. In DNA form, the CDR3 reads TGTGCCAGCAGCCCCAATTGGGGTAGCGGGCGCAATGAGCAGTTCTTC.

J is TRBJ1-5 and V is TRBV2; 8 bases agree with TRBD1. The CDR3 is made up of 14 amino acids. Germline V gene lookup returns CDR1 SNHLY and CDR2 FYNNEI. V shed 6 bases, J shed 6 bases, and the junction held 7 bases outside the gene matches. The CDR3 here is CASRAGQGVQPQHF. The CDR3 DNA is TGTGCCAGCAGGGCTGGACAGGGTGTTCAGCCCCAGCATTTT. Looking up the rest from reference TRBV2 and TRBJ1-5 gives the full variable domain: EPEVTQTPSHQVTQMGQEVILRCVPISNHLYFYWYRQILGQKVEFLVSFYNNEISEKSEIFDDQFSVERPDGSNFTLKIRSTKLEDSAMYFCASRAGQGVQPQHFGDGTRLSIL.

The CDR3 region is CSARVKWEQFF. The CDR3 coding sequence is TGCAGTGCTAGAGTTAAATGGGAGCAGTTCTTC. The V gene is TRBV20-1, the J gene TRBJ2-1; D is uncertain. This CDR3 region has 11 residues. In germline, CDR1 is DFQATT, CDR2 SNEGSKA (reference sequence). Trimming pared 1 base from V and 10 bases from J, leaving 8 bases between.